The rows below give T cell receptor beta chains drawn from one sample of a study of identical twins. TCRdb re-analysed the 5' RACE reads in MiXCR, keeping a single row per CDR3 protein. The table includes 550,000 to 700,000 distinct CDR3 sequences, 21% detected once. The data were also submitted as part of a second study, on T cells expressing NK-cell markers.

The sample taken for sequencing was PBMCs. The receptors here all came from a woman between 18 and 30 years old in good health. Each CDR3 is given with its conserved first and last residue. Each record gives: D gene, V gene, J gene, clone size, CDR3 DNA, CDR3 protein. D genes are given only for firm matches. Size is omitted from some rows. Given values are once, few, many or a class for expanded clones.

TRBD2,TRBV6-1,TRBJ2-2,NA,TGTGCCAGCAGTCAGATAGCGGGGGGGCCTGGCGGGGAGCTGTTTTTT,CASSQIAGGPGGELFF
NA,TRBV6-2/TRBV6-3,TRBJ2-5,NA,TGTGCCAGCAGCCCACGCGCCCAATTGGAGACCCAGTACTTC,CASSPRAQLETQYF
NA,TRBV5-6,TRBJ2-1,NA,TGTGCCAGCAGCTTTAGACTGGCAGGTCACAATGAGCAGTTCTTC,CASSFRLAGHNEQFF
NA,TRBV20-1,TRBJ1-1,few,TGCAGTGCTAGCCCCAGACAGAGGGGTAGCACTGAAGCTTTCTTT,CSASPRQRGSTEAFF
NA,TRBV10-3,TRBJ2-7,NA,TGTGCCATCAGACCGGGACAAAGCTACGAGCAGTACTTC,CAIRPGQSYEQYF
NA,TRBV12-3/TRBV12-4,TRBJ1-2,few,TGTGCCAGCAGTTTAAGGGAAGGGTTTGGCTACACCTTC,CASSLREGFGYTF
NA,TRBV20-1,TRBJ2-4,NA,TGCAGTGCTAGTCGACAGCAATATCAGTACTTC,CSASRQQYQYF
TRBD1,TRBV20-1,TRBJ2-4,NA,TGCAGTGCTAGAACCACAGGGGCAGCCAAAAACATTCAGTACTTC,CSARTTGAAKNIQYF
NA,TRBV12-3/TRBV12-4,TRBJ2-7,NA,TGTGCCAGCAGTTTACGTGTGGCGGACTACGAGCAGTACTTC,CASSLRVADYEQYF
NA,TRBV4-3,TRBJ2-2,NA,TGCGCCAGCAGCCAAGATTGGCGGACCTCCGGGGAGCTGTTTTTT,CASSQDWRTSGELFF